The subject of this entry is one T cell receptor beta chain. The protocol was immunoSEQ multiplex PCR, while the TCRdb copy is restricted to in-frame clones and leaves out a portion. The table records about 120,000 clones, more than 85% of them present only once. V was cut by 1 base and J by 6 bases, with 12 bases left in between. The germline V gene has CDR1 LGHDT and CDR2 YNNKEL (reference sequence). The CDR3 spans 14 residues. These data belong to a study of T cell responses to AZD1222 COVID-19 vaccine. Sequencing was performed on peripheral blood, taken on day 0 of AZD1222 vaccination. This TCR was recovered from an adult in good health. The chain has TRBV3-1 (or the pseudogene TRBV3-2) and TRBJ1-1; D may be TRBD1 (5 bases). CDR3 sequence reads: CASSQAGWGSEAFF. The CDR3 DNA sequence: TGTGCCAGCAGCCAAGCAGGGTGGGGCTCTGAAGCTTTCTTT.